The TCR beta chain under discussion was sequenced for a study of blood T cells in healthy people across ages. Germline values: CDR1 SGHTA, CDR2 FQGNSA. With 4 bases clipped from V and 13 bases from J, the junction kept 10 bases outside the gene matches. This CDR3 has 14 residues. Primed by a sample-barcoded 5' primer and a J-beta primer mix, a second PCR proceeded for 7 to 11 cycles. Every sample gave at least 2.5 million paired-end reads containing CDR3. TCRdb fed the 5' RACE reads into MiXCR, producing one record per CDR3 protein. The sample yields 1.5 million to 2 million distinct CDR3 sequences, 40% to 55% seen once.

The sequenced sample consisted of blood. The sequence was collected from a woman aged 40 to 50 in good health. This chain joins TRBV7-2 and TRBJ2-6; the match to TRBD1 covers 7 bases. The CDR3 region is CTSSSQTGTYVLTF. DNA for the CDR3: TGTACCAGCAGCTCCCAGACAGGGACGTATGTCCTGACTTTC.